This paragraph covers one TCR beta chain sequence. This record comes from a study of blood T cell repertoires in COVID-19. In the authors' workflow: Reference gene primer amplification gave nucleated cell count estimates. Sequencing used immunoSEQ multiplex PCR; TCRdb keeps in-frame clones, though not all of them. V, J and clone size are taken as reported in that table, and D and trimming were inferred from the DNA itself. Found here are about 280,000 clones, around 93% of them singletons; the top ten hold approximately 3%. Germline V gene sequence: CDR1 MNHEY, CDR2 SMNVEV (reference sequence). The junction had 4 bases not matched to a gene; V was cut back by 6 bases and J by 9 bases. The CDR3 covers 14 residues.

The rearrangement links TRBV27 to TRBJ1-6; TRBD1 aligns across 11 bases. Source material: PBMCs or T cells enriched from blood (not recorded which). The clonotype was recovered from a man in his forties who had been exposed to COVID-19. The CDR3 DNA follows: TGTGCCAGCAGAGGGACAGGGGGTTTTTCACCCCTCCACTTT. It codes for CASRGTGGFSPLHF.